The rows below give T cell receptor beta chains drawn from one sample of a study of T cell responses to AZD1222 COVID-19 vaccine. The protocol was immunoSEQ multiplex PCR, while the TCRdb copy is restricted to in-frame clones and leaves out a portion. The sample holds tens of thousands of clones, roughly 85% seen once. This material consisted of peripheral blood, taken on day 0 of AZD1222 vaccination. Receptor source: an adult in good health. Each CDR3 is given with its conserved first and last residue.

TRBJ1-2,TRBV7-3,CASSSGGGSYGYTF
TRBJ1-3,TRBV19,CASSYGNTIYF
TRBJ2-7,TRBV2,CAIYAEDSYEQYF
TRBJ2-3,TRBV2,CASSELSLGRNADTQYF
TRBJ2-2,TRBV6-4,CASSVQGNTGELFF
TRBJ1-2,TRBV10-3,CAISESRTAAGYTF
TRBJ2-5,TRBV5-6,CASSQQGGGQETQYF
TRBJ2-1,TRBV15,CATSSWTSFNEQFF
TRBJ2-7,TRBV7-3,CASSPGLAGAYEQYF
TRBJ2-2,TRBV6-5,CASKRGVNTGELFF
TRBJ1-6,TRBV15,CATSRDVGQRDSPLHF
TRBJ1-2,TRBV5-1,CASSRLTGDSGYTF
TRBJ1-2,TRBV7-9,CASSPIDSPTF
TRBJ1-6,TRBV12-3/TRBV12-4,CASSIYRVSPLHF
TRBJ1-6,TRBV5-8,CASSLNRHSPLHF
TRBJ1-5,TRBV30,CAWSNVRTFNQPQHF
TRBJ2-5,TRBV15,CATSRPRGGLETQYF
TRBJ1-3,TRBV30,CAWSGEPGQGALTGNTIYF
TRBJ1-2,TRBV7-9,CASSFGAGANNYGYTF
TRBJ1-5,TRBV24-1,CATSSTGVGKPQHF
TRBJ1-5,TRBV7-9,CASSPGGRGGNQPQHF
TRBJ2-5,TRBV5-1,CASSLGSGGKETQYF
TRBJ1-6,TRBV11-3,CASTTIGANSPLHF
TRBJ2-7,TRBV23-1,CASSQPSGLGGGKMNEQYF
TRBJ2-7,TRBV4-2,CASSQGDRSYEQYF
TRBJ1-1,TRBV25-1,CASTRGNTEAFF
TRBJ1-2,TRBV28,CASTANYGYTF
TRBJ2-7,TRBV5-1,CASSLALKDRWSREQYF
TRBJ2-3,TRBV5-1,CASSLGAKAGGQDTQYF
TRBJ2-5,TRBV30,CAWRAAVWGTQYF
TRBJ1-3,TRBV14,CASSPVGTGVSGNTIYF